These 27 T cell receptor beta chains were sequenced from one sample in a study of cytomegalovirus exposure and HLA in healthy donors. PCR amplification relied on 60 Vbeta primers (plus 13 Jbeta primers). TCRdb's table, derived via immunoSEQ multiplex PCR, lists solely in-frame clones and lacks some. The sample consists of more than 95,000 clones, 12% to 15% of them appearing once. What was sequenced was PBMCs. These receptors came from a female donor in good health and CMV-seronegative.

Only a few counts were recorded for this clone. The gene calls are TRBV19 and TRBJ1-6; maybe TRBD1 (5 bases). CDR3 length: 17 amino acids. V was cut by 4 bases and J by 5 bases, with 18 bases left in between. Per the germline V gene, CDR1 is LNHDA and CDR2 is SQIVND (reference sequence). The CDR3 sequence: CASSSRGSGPHNSPLHF. The CDR3 DNA is TGTGCCAGTAGTAGCCGGGGGTCGGGGCCGCATAATTCACCCCTCCACTTT. Drawing the rest from reference TRBV19 and TRBJ1-6, the complete variable domain is DGGITQSPKYLFRKEGQNVTLSCEQNLNHDAMYWYRQDPGQGLRLIYYSQIVNDFQKGDIAEGYSVSREKKESFPLTVTSAQKNPTAFYLCASSSRGSGPHNSPLHFGNGTRLTVT.

The chain recombines TRBV19 with TRBJ2-2; a weak D match, TRBD1 (6 bases). This CDR3 contains 13 residues. The V gene lost 4 bases and the J gene lost 3 bases, with 6 bases spanning the gap. Germline V gene sequence: CDR1 LNHDA, CDR2 SQIVND (reference sequence). The CDR3 sequence is CASSRQDTGELFF. The CDR3 DNA sequence: TGTGCCAGTAGTAGACAGGACACCGGGGAGCTGTTTTTT.

V gene TRBV13 combines with J gene TRBJ2-7; 7 positions agree with TRBD1. The CDR3 is made up of 15 amino acids. Germline values: CDR1 PRHDT, CDR2 FYEKMQ (reference sequence). V lost 5 bases to trimming and J lost 2 bases; unmatched junction nucleotides: 9. CDR3 nucleotide sequence: TGTGCCAGCAGCCTCGCCCATGACAGGGCCTACGAGCAGTACTTC. Its translation: CASSLAHDRAYEQYF.

The chain combines TRBV7-9 with TRBJ1-2, with D possibly TRBD1 on 6 matching bases. The CDR3 runs to 13 residues. Germline CDR1 and CDR2: SEHNR and FQNEAQ (reference sequence). Between the trimmed V and J ends, which lost 5 bases and 7 bases, there was a span of 14 bases. The CDR3 spells CASSPNGGAGYTF. CDR3 sequence (DNA): TGTGCCAGCAGCCCCAACGGGGGGGCTGGCTACACCTTC. Filled out from reference TRBV7-9 and TRBJ1-2, the complete variable domain reads DTGVSQNPRHKITKRGQNVTFRCDPISEHNRLYWYRQTLGQGPEFLTYFQNEAQLEKSRLLSDRFSAERPKGSFSTLEIQRTEQGDSAMYLCASSPNGGAGYTFGSGTRLTVV.

This sequence joins TRBV5-6 and TRBJ2-1; 9 bases are shared with TRBD2. Per germline, CDR1 SGHDT and CDR2 YYEEEE. CDR3 size: 18 residues. Trimming cost V 3 bases and J 2 bases; bases outside gene matches: 12. CDR3 sequence: CASSSLPPSSGAYNEQFF. The CDR3 nucleotides are TGTGCCAGCAGCTCCCTGCCCCCCTCTAGCGGGGCCTACAATGAGCAGTTCTTC.

This clone occurred a few times. This chain uses TRBV5-1 with TRBJ2-3; no clear D gene. This CDR3 contains 12 residues. Per germline, CDR1 SGHRS and CDR2 YFSETQ. V was cut by 0 bases and J by 8 bases, with 7 bases left in between. In DNA, the CDR3 is TGCGCCAGCAGCTTGGACACGGGTACGCAGTATTTT. Residues: CASSLDTGTQYF.

This clone has more than one count but fewer than ten. The chain has TRBV2 and TRBJ2-7; TRBD1 matches at 10 bases. Per germline, CDR1 SNHLY and CDR2 FYNNEI. With V trimmed by 8 bases and J by 7 bases, 14 bases remained unmatched. CDR3 length equals 15 residues. CDR3 residues: CASARDRGRFGEQYF. CDR3 DNA: TGTGCCAGCGCCCGGGACAGGGGCAGGTTTGGTGAGCAGTACTTC.

This chain links TRBV7-2 with TRBJ1-5, with D unclear. CDR3 length equals 15 residues. Germline lookup yields CDR1 SGHTA and CDR2 FQGNSA. V gave up 1 base and J gave up 2 bases, with 9 bases separating them. The CDR3 sequence is CASSLVPEGNQPQHF. The CDR3 nucleotides are TGTGCCAGCAGCTTAGTACCGGAGGGCAATCAGCCCCAGCATTTT.

This clone occurred once. The chain is built from TRBV9 and TRBJ2-1, with a possible D match to TRBD1 (7 bases). Germline CDR1 SGDLS, CDR2 YYNGEE. V was clipped by 2 bases and J by 5 bases, with 23 bases between them. The length of the CDR3 is 18 residues. CDR3 loop: CASSVRTPGGTDNNEQFF. DNA of the CDR3: TGTGCCAGCAGCGTCCGAACCCCAGGGGGGACGGATAACAATGAGCAGTTCTTC. Drawing the rest from reference TRBV9 and TRBJ2-1, the complete variable domain is DSGVTQTPKHLITATGQRVTLRCSPRSGDLSVYWYQQSLDQGLQFLIQYYNGEERAKGNILERFSAQQFPDLHSELNLSSLELGDSALYFCASSVRTPGGTDNNEQFFGPGTRLTVL.

The rearrangement joins TRBV5-1 to TRBJ2-3, with 11 bases matching TRBD2. The CDR3 is 14 amino acids. Trimming removed 6 bases from V and 6 bases from J; junction bases left unmatched: 6. The germline gives CDR1 SGHRS, CDR2 YFSETQ. CDR3 DNA: TGCGCCAGCACCCAGACTAGCGGGGCCGATACGCAGTATTTT. Translating it yields CASTQTSGADTQYF.

The chain has TRBV6-5 and TRBJ2-3; D gene uncertain. Germline values: CDR1 MNHEY, CDR2 SVGAGI. V was shortened by 8 bases and J by 2 bases, with 11 bases between the two germline ends. The CDR3 consists of 13 residues. CDR3 DNA: TGTGCCAGCCGATCTAGGAACACAGATACGCAGTATTTT. This translates into CASRSRNTDTQYF.

V and J are TRBV9 and TRBJ1-2; 8 bases are a match to TRBD1. V gave up 0 bases and J gave up 3 bases; unmatched junction bases: 4. Germline values: CDR1 SGDLS, CDR2 YYNGEE. The CDR3 is 15 residues long. The CDR3 loop reads CASSVEQGGDYGYTF. For the CDR3, the DNA is TGTGCCAGCAGCGTAGAACAGGGGGGGGACTATGGCTACACCTTC.

This rearrangement joins TRBV18 to TRBJ1-3; D is unclear. Germline CDR1 KGHSH, CDR2 LQKENI. Trimming left V 2 bases short and J 0 bases short, with 11 bases between. The CDR3 has 16 amino acids. The CDR3: CASSPSGLYSGNTIYF. The DNA of the CDR3 is TGTGCCAGCTCACCATCAGGCCTCTACTCTGGAAACACCATATATTTT.

The chain couples TRBV18 to TRBJ2-5; 11 nucleotides align to TRBD1. CDR1 is KGHSH and CDR2 is LQKENI in the germline V gene. After removal of 2 bases from V and 4 bases from J, the junction contained 15 bases not matched to a gene. This CDR3 has 19 amino acids. The CDR3 loop is CASSPGVRFGQGAGETQYF. The DNA for the CDR3 is TGTGCCAGCTCACCAGGGGTTCGGTTCGGACAGGGGGCTGGAGAGACCCAGTACTTC.

Here the CDR3 reads CASSPGQNPYEQYF. DNA for the CDR3: TGTGCCAGCTCACCTGGACAGAACCCCTACGAGCAGTACTTC. The genes are TRBV18 and TRBJ2-7, with a possible D match to TRBD1 (6 bases). CDR1 KGHSH and CDR2 LQKENI come from the germline V gene. V lost 3 bases and J 2 bases, leaving 11 bases between the germline ends. The CDR3 has 14 residues.

This chain links TRBV7-2 with TRBJ2-6; D possibly corresponds to TRBD2 (5 bases). V dropped 3 bases and J dropped 1 base, with 7 bases sitting between them. Germline CDR1 is SGHTA and CDR2 is FQGNSA. The length of the CDR3 is 15 residues. CDR3: CASSFSGSGANVLTF. In nucleotides, the CDR3 is TGTGCCAGCAGCTTCTCGGGGTCTGGGGCCAACGTCCTGACTTTC.

The chain links TRBV28 to TRBJ1-1; D unresolved. With 3 bases removed from V and 1 base from J, the gap between germline ends came to 12 bases. CDR1 and CDR2 (germline): MDHEN, SYDVKM. This CDR3 is 15 amino acids long. This chain's CDR3 is CASSFRYEGNTEAFF. In nucleotides, the CDR3 is TGTGCCAGCAGTTTCAGGTACGAAGGGAACACTGAAGCTTTCTTT.

This clone turned up a few times. The rearrangement joins TRBV4-3 to TRBJ2-2; D ambiguous. The CDR3 is made up of 17 amino acids. Germline V gives CDR1 LGHNA, CDR2 YSLEER. V lost 4 bases and J 0 bases, leaving 15 bases between the germline ends. CDR3 sequence reads: CASSPTVRSPNTGELFF. Written as DNA, the CDR3 is TGCGCCAGCAGCCCCACGGTTCGGTCCCCGAACACCGGGGAGCTGTTTTTT.

Only a few counts were recorded for this clone. The rearrangement uses TRBV4-3 and TRBJ2-7, with 11 bases fitting TRBD2. Germline trimming cut 4 bases from V and 3 bases from J; bases unmatched to any gene: 5. CDR1 and CDR2 from the germline V gene are LGHNA and YSLEER. This CDR3 is built from 15 residues. CDR3 protein: CASSLAGGGIYEQYF. CDR3 DNA sequence: TGCGCCAGCAGCCTAGCGGGAGGGGGGATCTACGAGCAGTACTTC.

This clone was counted a few times. CDR3 protein: CAITSDRAGSPLHF. DNA for the CDR3: TGTGCCATCACCTCGGACAGGGCGGGTTCACCCCTCCACTTT. The chain uses TRBV10-3 and TRBJ1-6; 8 bases map to TRBD1. Trimming cost V 7 bases and J 9 bases; bases outside gene matches: 8. This CDR3 has 14 residues. Germline values: CDR1 ENHRY, CDR2 SYGVKD.

The V call is TRBV28, the J call TRBJ1-4, with 7 positions matching TRBD1. V shed 1 base and J 5 bases; nucleotides not matched to a gene: 7. The CDR3 totals 16 residues. Germline V lookup: CDR1 MDHEN, CDR2 SYDVKM. The CDR3 sequence: CASSLFFRGRNEKLFF. In DNA form, the CDR3 reads TGTGCCAGCAGTTTATTCTTCAGGGGGAGGAATGAAAAACTGTTTTTT.

The rearrangement links TRBV4-1 to TRBJ2-7, with no clear D. The CDR3 sequence is 14 residues long. With 1 base removed from V and 0 bases from J, the gap between germline ends came to 7 bases. Germline V gives CDR1 MGHRA, CDR2 YSYEKL. The CDR3 sequence is CASSQGRFSYEQYF. The CDR3 DNA reads as TGCGCCAGCAGCCAAGGCAGATTCTCCTACGAGCAGTACTTC.

This clone was counted between two and nine times. The rearrangement uses TRBV4-2 and TRBJ2-7; D perhaps matches TRBD2 (5 bases). The V gene lost 4 bases and the J gene lost 2 bases, with 12 bases spanning the gap. The CDR3 consists of 14 residues. Germline values: CDR1 LGHNA, CDR2 YNFKEQ. The CDR3 region is CASSLSTTTYEQYF. In nucleotides, the CDR3 is TGTGCCAGCAGCCTATCGACTACTACCTACGAGCAGTACTTC.

This chain uses TRBV2 with TRBJ2-1; TRBD2 agrees at 12 bases. J lost 5 bases, V lost 6 bases, and 5 bases had no gene match. This CDR3 is 15 amino acids long. CDR1 is SNHLY and CDR2 is FYNNEI in the germline V gene. CDR3 region: CASRLAGGQHNEQFF. The CDR3 DNA reads TGTGCCAGCAGGCTAGCGGGAGGGCAGCACAATGAGCAGTTCTTC.

The gene calls are TRBV30 and TRBJ1-4, with 10 bases lining up with TRBD1. Germline V CDR1 and CDR2: GTSNPN, SVGIG (reference sequence). V dropped 4 bases and J dropped 8; count of bases not matched to a gene: 4. The CDR3 has 13 amino acids. The DNA for the CDR3 is TGTGCCTGGACGGGACAGGGGAGCGAAAAACTGTTTTTT. It specifies CAWTGQGSEKLFF.

The chain joins TRBV29-1 to TRBJ2-7; tentatively, D is TRBD2 (5 bases). The CDR3 runs to 12 residues. The germline V gene encodes CDR1 SQVTM and CDR2 ANQGSEA. Trimming took off 6 bases at V and 2 bases at J, with 11 bases between the two ends. The CDR3 sequence is CSVVAYAYEQYF. CDR3 in DNA: TGCAGCGTGGTAGCGTACGCCTACGAGCAGTACTTC.

There are a few counts of this clone. The rearrangement links TRBV7-2 to TRBJ2-7; D is possibly TRBD2 (5 bases). The CDR3 totals 14 residues. Trimming took off 5 bases at V and 3 bases at J, with 14 bases between the two ends. Germline CDR1 SGHTA, CDR2 FQGNSA. The CDR3 DNA reads as TGTGCCAGCAGCGCCCGCGGGTCTGGCTACGAGCAGTACTTC. It is translated as CASSARGSGYEQYF. The variable domain in full, completed from reference TRBV7-2 and TRBJ2-7, reads GAGVSQSPSNKVTEKGKDVELRCDPISGHTALYWYRQSLGQGLEFLIYFQGNSAPDKSGLPSDRFSAERTGGSVSTLTIQRTQQEDSAVYLCASSARGSGYEQYFGPGTRLTVT.